These T cell receptor beta chains were read from a single sample in a study of regulatory T cells in long-lasting Graves disease. TCRdb used MiXCR to reprocess the multiplex PCR reads, holding one entry per CDR3 protein. Of fewer than 550,000 distinct CDR3 sequences listed, less than 20% are singletons. These sequences were also reported in another study, on T cells in Graves' hyperthyroidism and ophthalmopathy.

The sample consisted of peripheral blood mononuclear cells (PBMCs), taken at new diagnosis, from a patient treated with antithyroid drugs. All receptors derive from a woman younger than 30 with Graves disease. Each CDR3 is given with its conserved first and last residue. The D gene is left open where the match is weak.

>TRBJ2-5|TRBV6-1|.|15
CASSRRPNRVETQYF
>TRBJ2-1|TRBV7-9|.|16
CASSLRESPLNNEQFF
>TRBJ2-7|TRBV7-8|.|13
CASSSRTIYEQYF
>TRBJ2-1|TRBV28|.|13
CASRSGGLNEQFF
>TRBJ2-1|TRBV27|.|15
CASSPPGLPYNEQFF
>TRBJ2-7|TRBV12-3/TRBV12-4|.|12
CASSLHGVEQYF
>TRBJ2-2|TRBV6-1|TRBD2|16
CASSLGLAGATGELFF
>TRBJ1-6|TRBV28|.|13
CASSLTRNSPLHF
>TRBJ2-1|TRBV3-1|TRBD1|17
CASSQASGTGSQWEQFF
>TRBJ1-1|TRBV29-1|TRBD1|15
CSVGYPGGHHTEAFF
>TRBJ1-1|TRBV7-9|.|14
CASGKGLTNTEAFF
>TRBJ2-1|TRBV6-2/TRBV6-3|.|15
CASSEPNRDRNEQFF
>TRBJ2-5|TRBV6-1|.|17
CASSPRQDGWWGETQYF
>TRBJ2-7|TRBV29-1|.|11
CSVKASYEQYF
>TRBJ2-2|TRBV5-1|.|15
CASSLGSGRRGELFF
>TRBJ2-5|TRBV7-8|.|12
CASSTHQETQYF
>TRBJ1-2|TRBV20-1|.|13
CSASSNLNYGYTF
>.|TRBV11-2|.|16
CASSLDRPSIQETQYF
>TRBJ2-7|TRBV5-8|.|14
CASSEIGGIYEQYF
>TRBJ1-1|TRBV5-6|.|15
CASSLTGLQYTEAFF
>TRBJ2-3|TRBV6-6|TRBD2|19
CASSYSRGLAVSSTDTQYF
>TRBJ2-7|TRBV20-1|.|13
CSARPGGAYEQYF
>TRBJ2-1|TRBV5-1|.|12
CASSQTTHEQFF
>TRBJ2-7|TRBV5-5|TRBD2|16
CASSLSGTSGSYEQYF
>TRBJ2-1|TRBV19|.|17
CASSIVLGFPSYNEQFF
>TRBJ1-1|TRBV7-6|.|15
CASSDVGGGWTEAFF
>TRBJ1-2|TRBV5-6|TRBD1|14
CASSFQQGTYGYTF
>TRBJ2-5|TRBV18|TRBD1|15
CASSRTGVGQETQYF
>TRBJ1-2|TRBV3-1|.|13
CASSQSVGHGYTF
>TRBJ2-3|TRBV7-2|.|14
CASSSRLTTDTQYF
>TRBJ2-7|TRBV4-3|TRBD2|15
CASSLGLAGVIEQYF